One and the same sample provided the 17 T cell receptor beta chains below, sequenced in a study of type 1 regulatory T cells. A single record per CDR3 protein comes from TCRdb applying MiXCR to the reads. The data contain around 69,000 distinct CDR3 sequences, around 68% of them singletons. No antigen is known for these receptors. Sequences were obtained from cultured T cells, either the whole culture or a sorted T cell fraction (not recorded which). This sample's subset: Tr1-enriched cell product generated in vitro against host alloantigens. All receptors come from a human donor in good health.

In its sample, this clonotype was seen a few times. The V gene is TRBV2, the J gene TRBJ2-2; 10 bases are shared with TRBD2. J was trimmed by 1 base and V by 8 bases; bases with no gene match: 4. The CDR3 runs 15 residues. Germline CDR1 and CDR2: SNHLY and FYNNEI. The CDR3 region has the DNA TGTGCCAGCGGTAGGACTAGCGGGAACACCGGGGAGCTGTTTTTT. This codes for CASGRTSGNTGELFF.

This clonotype was seen more than once but under ten times. The rearrangement uses TRBV4-2 and TRBJ1-5; TRBD1 agrees at 8 bases. Germline CDR1 is LGHNA and CDR2 is YNFKEQ. V trimming: 2 bases; J trimming: 0 bases; junction bases outside the gene matches: 9. This CDR3 is 18 amino acids long. CDR3 residues: CASSQHGPGQASNQPQHF. DNA for the CDR3: TGTGCCAGCAGCCAACACGGGCCGGGACAGGCTAGCAATCAGCCCCAGCATTTT.

The DNA of the CDR3 is TGTGCCAGCTCAAGAGGGACAGAAAACATGAACACTGAAGCTTTCTTT. Residues: CASSRGTENMNTEAFF. The rearrangement uses TRBV18 and TRBJ1-1, with 7 bases identical to TRBD1. This CDR3 has 16 amino acids. V shed 5 bases, J shed 0 bases, and the junction held 9 bases outside the gene matches. Germline CDR1 and CDR2: KGHSH and LQKENI.

The CDR3 DNA is TGTGCCGCTTTTGGAGAAGTAAGCTACGAGCAGTACTTC. Translating it yields CAAFGEVSYEQYF. The rearrangement links TRBV6-1 to TRBJ2-7, with D unclear. V was trimmed by 11 bases and J by 3 bases, leaving 17 bases between them. CDR1 MNHNS and CDR2 SASEGT come from the germline V gene. This CDR3 is built from 13 residues.

This clonotype was observed a few times. The chain is built from TRBV29-1 and TRBJ2-3, with 8 nucleotides matching TRBD2. The CDR3 consists of 13 residues. Germline assignment: CDR1 SQVTM and CDR2 ANQGSEA. V was pared by 4 bases and J by 3 bases, with 3 bases of the junction left unmatched. This CDR3 reads CSVVAGLTDTQYF. DNA of the CDR3: TGCAGCGTTGTAGCGGGACTGACAGATACGCAGTATTTT.

The V call is TRBV27, the J call TRBJ1-2; 8 bases map to TRBD1. Germline CDR1 reads MNHEY; CDR2 reads SMNVEV (reference sequence). This CDR3 is built from 13 residues. Germline trimming cut 6 bases from V and 7 bases from J; bases unmatched to any gene: 7. For the CDR3, the DNA is TGTGCCAGCAGGACAGGGGCCGACAGTGGCTACACCTTC. Amino acid sequence: CASRTGADSGYTF.

This clonotype was found many times. V usage is TRBV6-6 and J usage is TRBJ1-2, with 7 nucleotides matching TRBD1. From germline, CDR1 is MNHNY and CDR2 SVGAGI (reference sequence). V gave up 6 bases and J gave up 3 bases; unmatched junction bases: 4. CDR3 length: 13 amino acids. For the CDR3, the DNA is TGTGCCAGCAGCTTCGACAGGGACTATGGCTACACCTTC. Translating it yields CASSFDRDYGYTF.

This chain uses TRBV25-1 with TRBJ1-1; weak D call: TRBD1 (5 bases). This CDR3 contains 11 residues. Germline V gene lookup returns CDR1 MGHDK and CDR2 SYGVNS. V gave up 4 bases and J gave up 7 bases, with 7 bases separating them. In nucleotides, the CDR3 is TGTGCCAGCAGTGGACAGTTTGAAGCTTTCTTT. It yields the protein CASSGQFEAFF.

The genes are TRBV24-1 and TRBJ2-5, with a possible D match to TRBD2 (7 bases). Germline V gene sequence: CDR1 KGHDR, CDR2 SFDVKD. The CDR3 runs to 15 residues. With 3 bases removed from V and 5 bases from J, the gap between germline ends came to 15 bases. Here the CDR3 reads CATSDLRGGAETQYF. In nucleotides, the CDR3 is TGTGCCACCAGTGATCTACGTGGGGGGGCGGAGACCCAGTACTTC.

V gene TRBV7-9 combines with J gene TRBJ2-7; D possibly corresponds to TRBD2 (5 bases). CDR1 SEHNR and CDR2 FQNEAQ come from the germline V gene (reference sequence). Between the trimmed V and J ends, which lost 1 base and 6 bases, there was a span of 22 bases. The CDR3 sequence is 17 residues long. The CDR3 spells CASSLDSFGLTPREQYF. CDR3 coding DNA: TGTGCCAGCAGCTTAGACTCGTTCGGACTTACTCCCCGCGAGCAGTACTTC.

Within the sample, this clonotype is medium-sized (0.01 to 0.1%). J is TRBJ1-2 and V is TRBV12-3 or TRBV12-4, with D perhaps matching TRBD1 (6 bases). Trimming took 6 bases from V and 3 from J, leaving 17 bases between them. The CDR3 sequence is 15 residues long. In nucleotides, the CDR3 is TGTGCCAGCAGCTTAATTGGGGGCGATCACTATGGCTACACCTTC. Residues: CASSLIGGDHYGYTF.

In this sample, this clonotype is medium-sized. V usage is TRBV18 and J usage is TRBJ1-1; D unresolved. The V gene lost 5 bases and the J gene lost 11 bases, with 18 bases spanning the gap. The CDR3 extends over 13 amino acids. Germline CDR1 reads KGHSH; CDR2 reads LQKENI. The CDR3 here is CASSAAQAREAFF. DNA of the CDR3: TGTGCCAGCTCAGCTGCCCAGGCGCGTGAGGCTTTCTTT.

There are a few counts of this clonotype. The chain uses TRBV3-1 and TRBJ2-1; the D is unclear. Per the germline V gene, CDR1 is LGHDT and CDR2 is YNNKEL (reference sequence). The V and J ends lost 0 bases and 6 bases respectively, with 12 bases between them. The CDR3 contains 15 residues. The DNA for the CDR3 is TGTGCCAGCAGCCAAGATATGGCAGCGTCCAATGAGCAGTTCTTC. This sequence encodes CASSQDMAASNEQFF.

The chain carries TRBV18 and TRBJ1-2; D not certain. CDR3 length: 13 residues. V lost 4 bases and J 2 bases, leaving 8 bases between the germline ends. Germline loops: CDR1 KGHSH, CDR2 LQKENI. CDR3 sequence (DNA): TGTGCCAGCTCACGTCAGCAGAACTATGGCTACACCTTC. Translating gives CASSRQQNYGYTF.

The chain joins TRBV20-1 to TRBJ2-3, with D maybe TRBD1 (6 bases). The length of the CDR3 is 16 residues. Germline assignment: CDR1 DFQATT and CDR2 SNEGSKA (reference sequence). Deletions cut 0 bases from V and 2 bases from J, with 15 bases between. CDR3 coding DNA: TGCAGTGCTAGAGAAAGTCCAGGGGCCTTCACAGATACGCAGTATTTT. Translated: CSARESPGAFTDTQYF.

The chain combines TRBV20-1 with TRBJ2-3, with D hard to call. This CDR3 has 15 amino acids. Germline CDR1 is DFQATT and CDR2 is SNEGSKA (reference sequence). Trimming stripped 3 bases from V and 0 bases from J, with 13 bases between. This CDR3 is CSARSISDSTDTQYF. In nucleotides, the CDR3 is TGCAGTGCTAGGTCGATTAGTGACAGCACAGATACGCAGTATTTT.

This clonotype came up a few times. The V and J genes are TRBV5-1 and TRBJ2-1; weak D call: TRBD1 (6 bases). Trimming removed 0 bases at V and 4 bases at J, with 11 bases between. CDR1 and CDR2 (germline): SGHRS, YFSETQ. CDR3 size: 15 residues. The CDR3 DNA is TGCGCCAGCAGCTTGGACAGGGTGGAATACAATGAGCAGTTCTTC. Translated: CASSLDRVEYNEQFF.